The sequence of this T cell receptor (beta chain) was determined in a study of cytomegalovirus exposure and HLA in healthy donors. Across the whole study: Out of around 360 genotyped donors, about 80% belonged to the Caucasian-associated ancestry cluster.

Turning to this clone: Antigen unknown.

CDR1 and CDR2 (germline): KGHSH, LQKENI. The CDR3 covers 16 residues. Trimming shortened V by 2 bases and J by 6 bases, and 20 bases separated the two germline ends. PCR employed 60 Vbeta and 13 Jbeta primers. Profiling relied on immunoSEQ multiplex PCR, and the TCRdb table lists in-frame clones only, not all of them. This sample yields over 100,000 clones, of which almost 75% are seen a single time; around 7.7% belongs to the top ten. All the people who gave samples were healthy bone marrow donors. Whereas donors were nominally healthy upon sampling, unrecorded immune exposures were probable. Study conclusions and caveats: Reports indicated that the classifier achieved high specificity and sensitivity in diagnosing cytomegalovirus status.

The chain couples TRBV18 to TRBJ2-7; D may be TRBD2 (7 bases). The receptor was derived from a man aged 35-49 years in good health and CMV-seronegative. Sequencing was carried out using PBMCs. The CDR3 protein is CASSPATGFGGLEQYF. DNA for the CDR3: TGTGCCAGCTCACCAGCCACAGGGTTCGGGGGGCTCGAGCAGTACTTC.